There are a few counts of the clone carrying this TCR beta chain. This sample is part of a study of T-cell reconstitution after alpha-beta-depleted transplantation in children. Germline loops: CDR1 SGHRS, CDR2 YFSETQ. CDR3 size: 15 residues. V dropped 3 bases and J dropped 4; count of bases not matched to a gene: 7. Preparation of the TCRbeta library involved a method that used unique molecular identifiers. TCRdb itself ran the PCR reads through MiXCR, one entry per CDR3 protein. The repertoire has a few hundred thousand distinct CDR3 sequences, around 18% of them found once; the top ten carry around 3.3%.

This sequence originates from a human donor who donated a stem cell graft to a child with acute lymphoblastic leukemia. The chain couples TRBV5-1 to TRBJ1-5; the match to TRBD1 covers 7 bases. This sample comprised PBMCs from the stem cell graft donor, obtained from the stem cell graft. The CDR3 DNA reads TGCGCCAGCAGCTCCGGACAGGCACCGAATCAGCCCCAGCATTTT. This gives the protein CASSSGQAPNQPQHF.